This TCR beta chain was documented in a study of a mutant IDH1 vaccine in newly diagnosed glioma. Across the whole study: The initiation of vaccination occurred 4-6 weeks after radiotherapy alone, or with temozolomide cycles. Whole-study results and caveats: Variations in leading peripheral T cell clonotypes appeared to have no connection with pseudoprogression.

TCRdb's copy holds only in-frame clones and misses some; the assay was immunoSEQ multiplex PCR. The table records approximately 66,000 clones, 84% of them present only once. About this clone itself: Its cognate antigen is unknown.

The germline V gene encodes CDR1 KGHSH and CDR2 LQKENI. CDR3 length equals 13 residues. V was clipped by 3 bases and J by 6 bases, with 12 bases between them. Documented time point: week 23, last vaccination. Topical imiquimod was applied with each vaccine dose, which held 300 ug of mutant IDH1 20-mer peptide. The sequence came from a man aged 18 to 29 with glioma. The chain employs TRBV18 and TRBJ2-7; D might be TRBD1 (6 bases). Sequencing used PBMCs, obtained from a glioma patient whose treatment included an IDH1 peptide vaccine. The CDR3 sequence is CASSPTAGVEQYF. CDR3 DNA: TGTGCCAGCTCACCGACGGCAGGGGTCGAGCAGTACTTC.